This T cell receptor beta chain was recorded in a study of cytomegalovirus exposure and HLA in healthy donors. The PCR contained 60 Vbeta and 13 Jbeta primers. Method: immunoSEQ multiplex PCR; TCRdb's copy keeps in-frame clones and lacks some. The repertoire holds 150,000 to 200,000 clones, less than 80% seen once, with around 1.6% in the top ten. V was pared by 0 bases and J by 5 bases, with 13 bases between. This CDR3 has 16 residues. The germline V gene encodes CDR1 LNHDA and CDR2 SQIVND (reference sequence). This sequence joins TRBV19 and TRBJ1-4, with D possibly TRBD1 on 6 matching bases. Sequencing was carried out using PBMCs. This sequence was found in a man younger than 35 in good health and CMV-seronegative. CDR3 region: CASSIDPRDTNEKLFF. The CDR3 bases are TGTGCCAGTAGTATAGATCCCAGGGACACAAATGAAAAACTGTTTTTT.